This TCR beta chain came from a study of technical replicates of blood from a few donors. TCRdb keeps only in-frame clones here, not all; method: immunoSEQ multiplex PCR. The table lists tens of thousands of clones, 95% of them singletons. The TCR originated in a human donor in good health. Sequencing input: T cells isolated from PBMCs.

CDR3 protein: CASSKVQGARDTEAFF. The CDR3 DNA sequence: TGTGCCAGCAGCAAAGTACAGGGGGCGCGAGACACTGAAGCTTTCTTT. The chain has TRBV21-1 and TRBJ1-1; the DNA was not compared with TRBD1, the D call given in the table. TRBV21-1 is marked as a pseudogene. The CDR3 sequence is 16 residues long.